This T cell receptor beta chain was captured in a study of T cell changes during pregnancy in multiple sclerosis. TCRdb's copy holds only in-frame clones and misses some; the assay was immunoSEQ multiplex PCR. The table lists some 59,000 clones, roughly 93% of them singletons. Between the trimmed V and J ends, which lost 7 bases and 10 bases, there was a span of 13 bases. Germline-derived CDR1 and CDR2 are SGHTA and FQGNSA. This CDR3 has 12 amino acids. This clonotype was obtained from a female donor with multiple sclerosis, enrolled in a pregnancy study. This chain links TRBV7-2 with TRBJ2-2; tentatively, D is TRBD2 (7 bases). The source was peripheral blood, collected in the second trimester of pregnancy. CDR3 residues: CASTRGGKELFF. The CDR3 DNA sequence: TGTGCCAGCACTAGGGGGGGGAAGGAGCTGTTTTTT.